Below are 21 T cell receptor beta chains sequenced from a single sample in a study of shared clonotypes between healthy human individuals. TCRdb's copy holds only in-frame clones and misses some; the assay was immunoSEQ multiplex PCR. The sample contains approximately 1.4 million clones, 95% to 99% of which appear only once. The specimen sequenced was naive CD4+ T cells sorted from blood. Subset: CD45RA+ positively selected. The receptors here all came from a man aged 30-40 years in good health.

The chain couples TRBV5-5 to TRBJ2-5, with no clear D. V dropped 3 bases and J dropped 1 base, with 10 bases sitting between them. The germline CDR1 and CDR2 sequences are SGHKS and YYEKEE (reference sequence). The CDR3 extends over 14 amino acids. CDR3 protein: CASSSGSSQETQYF. The CDR3 bases are TGTGCCAGCAGCTCCGGTTCGTCCCAAGAGACCCAGTACTTC.

This clone was observed a single time. The V and J genes are TRBV5-1 and TRBJ2-6; the D gene is possibly TRBD1 (5 bases). There are 16 residues in the CDR3. The germline V and J ends were trimmed by 0 bases and 3 bases, with 10 bases remaining between them. Germline CDR1 and CDR2: SGHRS and YFSETQ. The CDR3: CASSLGGAGGANVLTF. Here the CDR3 DNA reads TGCGCCAGCAGCTTGGGGGGCGCAGGTGGGGCCAACGTCCTGACTTTC.

J is TRBJ2-1 and V is TRBV10-3; the D gene is possibly TRBD1 (6 bases). Germline-derived CDR1 and CDR2 are ENHRY and SYGVKD. The CDR3 spans 16 residues. The V end lost 6 bases, the J end lost 8 bases, and 23 bases lay between the germline ends. CDR3 DNA sequence: TGTGCCATCAGAGACATCCGACAGACAGGTGCCTATGAGCAGTTCTTC. Amino acids: CAIRDIRQTGAYEQFF.

The V and J genes are TRBV4-1 and TRBJ1-1, with 9 bases fitting TRBD1. Per the germline V gene, CDR1 is MGHRA and CDR2 is YSYEKL. The CDR3 is made up of 14 amino acids. The junction had 4 bases not matched to a gene; V was cut back by 3 bases and J by 5 bases. The CDR3 coding sequence is TGCGCCAGCAGCCAGACAGGGGGGAAAACTGAAGCTTTCTTT. Residues: CASSQTGGKTEAFF.

Here the CDR3 reads CASSLIPSGGDNEQFF. DNA for the CDR3: TGCGCCAGCAGCTTAATCCCTAGCGGGGGGGACAATGAGCAGTTCTTC. The chain combines TRBV5-1 with TRBJ2-1; 12 bases are a match to TRBD2. CDR3 size: 16 residues. Germline-derived CDR1 and CDR2 are SGHRS and YFSETQ. The V gene end was trimmed by 2 bases and the J gene end by 5 bases; junction bases not matched to a gene: 5.

A note on this clone: The sample has other DNA sequences that encode this CDR3 too. The chain joins TRBV5-1 to TRBJ2-7; the D is unclear. The ends were cut back, 4 bases at V and 3 bases at J, with 8 bases in the middle. CDR1 and CDR2 from the germline V gene are SGHRS and YFSETQ. The length of the CDR3 is 12 residues. The CDR3 spells CASSVDGYEQYF. The DNA of the CDR3 is TGCGCCAGCAGCGTGGACGGCTACGAGCAGTACTTC.

The chain is built from TRBV18 and TRBJ2-3; D possibly corresponds to TRBD1 (5 bases). V was trimmed by 1 base and J by 4 bases, leaving 15 bases between them. The CDR3 consists of 16 residues. Looked up from germline, CDR1 is KGHSH and CDR2 is LQKENI. Here the CDR3 reads CASSPLPGPGPDTQYF. CDR3 nucleotides: TGTGCCAGCTCACCACTCCCGGGCCCAGGGCCAGATACGCAGTATTTT. The variable domain in full, completed from reference TRBV18 and TRBJ2-3, reads NAGVMQNPRHLVRRRGQEARLRCSPMKGHSHVYWYRQLPEEGLKFMVYLQKENIIDESGMPKERFSAEFPKEGPSILRIQQVVRGDSAAYFCASSPLPGPGPDTQYFGPGTRLTVL.

The DNA of the CDR3 is TGTGCCAGCAGTGACTGGCTAGCGGGAGTAGGAGTTTCCTACAATGAGCAGTTCTTC. Protein product: CASSDWLAGVGVSYNEQFF. The chain combines TRBV27 with TRBJ2-1, with TRBD2 identical over 10 bases. Germline V gene sequence: CDR1 MNHEY, CDR2 SMNVEV (reference sequence). Trimming at V came to 5 bases and at J to 1 base, leaving 14 bases not matched to a gene. CDR3 length equals 19 residues.

The chain carries TRBV5-4 and TRBJ2-7; D uncertain. The CDR3 contains 14 residues. Trimming shortened V by 4 bases and J by 2 bases, and 13 bases separated the two germline ends. The germline CDR1 and CDR2 sequences are SGHNT and YYREEE (reference sequence). The CDR3 here is CASSPDTTTYEQYF. The CDR3 DNA sequence: TGTGCCAGCAGCCCAGACACGACGACCTACGAGCAGTACTTC.

DNA for the CDR3: TGTGCCAGCAGCTTTAGGGGCGCCGGCACTGAAGCTTTCTTT. Protein: CASSFRGAGTEAFF. The V and J genes are TRBV7-9 and TRBJ1-1; a weak D match, TRBD1 (5 bases). V was clipped by 3 bases and J by 4 bases, with 12 bases between them. CDR3 length equals 14 residues. Germline values: CDR1 SEHNR, CDR2 FQNEAQ (reference sequence).

The V call is TRBV29-1, the J call TRBJ2-3, with D perhaps TRBD1 (6 bases). Trimming cost V 7 bases and J 2 bases, with 22 bases left between them. Germline CDR1 is SQVTM and CDR2 is ANQGSEA. The CDR3 consists of 16 residues. The CDR3 loop reads CSAAPGQFWDTDTQYF. DNA for the CDR3: TGCAGCGCCGCCCCCGGACAGTTTTGGGACACAGATACGCAGTATTTT.

V gene TRBV28 combines with J gene TRBJ1-5; 8 bases fit TRBD1. Trimming cost V 2 bases and J 6 bases; bases outside gene matches: 9. The length of the CDR3 is 16 residues. CDR1 and CDR2 from the germline V gene are MDHEN and SYDVKM. This CDR3 reads CASSLPGTGLRQPQHF. The CDR3, as DNA: TGTGCCAGCAGTTTACCAGGGACAGGTCTCCGTCAGCCCCAGCATTTT.

The rearrangement links TRBV18 to TRBJ1-2, with 10 bases that match TRBD1. CDR3 length: 15 residues. Germline CDR1 and CDR2: KGHSH and LQKENI. The J segment lost 6 bases and the V segment lost 3 bases, leaving 7 bases of the junction unmatched. The CDR3, as DNA: TGTGCCAGCTCACCGAGGGACAGGGGAGATCATGGCTACACCTTC. This sequence encodes CASSPRDRGDHGYTF.

This chain connects TRBV5-1 to TRBJ2-3; 9 nucleotides agree with TRBD1. Germline V gives CDR1 SGHRS, CDR2 YFSETQ. The trim removed 1 base at V and 4 bases at J, leaving 4 bases unmatched. The length of the CDR3 is 15 residues. DNA of the CDR3: TGCGCCAGCAGCTTGTCCGGGACAGGGTCAGATACGCAGTATTTT. Translation gives CASSLSGTGSDTQYF.

The chain uses TRBV19 and TRBJ2-3; weak D call: TRBD1 (5 bases). CDR1 and CDR2 (germline): LNHDA, SQIVND (reference sequence). The CDR3 spans 14 residues. Between the trimmed V and J ends, which lost 6 bases and 4 bases, there was a span of 14 bases. The CDR3 DNA reads TGTGCCAGTAGCCAGGGTTTAACGGCAGATACGCAGTATTTT. Translating gives CASSQGLTADTQYF. Complete variable domain (other parts from reference TRBV19 and TRBJ2-3): DGGITQSPKYLFRKEGQNVTLSCEQNLNHDAMYWYRQDPGQGLRLIYYSQIVNDFQKGDIAEGYSVSREKKESFPLTVTSAQKNPTAFYLCASSQGLTADTQYFGPGTRLTVL.

The genes are TRBV5-1 and TRBJ2-5; D is uncertain. V was shortened by 1 base and J by 3 bases, with 10 bases between the two germline ends. Per the germline V gene, CDR1 is SGHRS and CDR2 is YFSETQ. The CDR3 sequence is 14 residues long. The chain's CDR3 is CASSLYSLEETQYF. The CDR3 nucleotides read TGCGCCAGCAGCTTGTACAGTCTGGAAGAGACCCAGTACTTC.

The CDR3, as DNA: TGCGCCAGCAGCTTTCGTACTAGCGGGAGTGGTTACTACAATGAGCAGTTCTTC. Amino acid sequence: CASSFRTSGSGYYNEQFF. This chain connects TRBV4-3 to TRBJ2-1; 11 nucleotides match TRBD2. J was trimmed by 3 bases and V by 5 bases; bases with no gene match: 12. The germline CDR1 and CDR2 sequences are LGHNA and YSLEER. This CDR3 contains 18 residues.

The rearrangement links TRBV6-1 to TRBJ2-1; D is undetermined. Germline CDR1 is MNHNS and CDR2 is SASEGT. The CDR3 spans 13 residues. V was cut by 1 base and J by 6 bases, with 7 bases left in between. Here the CDR3 reads CASSEVPGNEQFF. For the CDR3, the DNA is TGTGCCAGCAGTGAAGTCCCCGGCAATGAGCAGTTCTTC.

This sequence joins TRBV11-2 and TRBJ2-3; possible D gene TRBD2, 5 bases. The V gene's germline CDR1 is SGHAT and CDR2 FQNNGV. The CDR3 totals 16 residues. V was cut by 5 bases and J by 0 bases, with 15 bases left in between. The CDR3 sequence: CASSLLSGASTDTQYF. As DNA, the CDR3 is TGTGCCAGCAGCCTACTGAGCGGAGCTAGCACAGATACGCAGTATTTT.

This chain joins TRBV10-2 and TRBJ1-1, with D uncertain. The CDR3 has 17 amino acids. From germline, CDR1 is WSHSY and CDR2 SAAADI. The ends were cut back, 0 bases at V and 4 bases at J, with 18 bases in the middle. The CDR3 here is CASSESTPWHLATEAFF. The CDR3 coding sequence is TGCGCCAGCAGTGAGTCGACGCCGTGGCACCTCGCCACTGAAGCTTTCTTT.

Concerning this clone: The sample carries other DNA sequences with the same CDR3. The chain carries TRBV12-5 and TRBJ2-2, with D unresolved. Trimming cost V 6 bases and J 1 base, with 6 bases left between them. The CDR3 has 13 amino acids. The germline gives CDR1 LGHNT, CDR2 FRNRAP. CDR3 residues: CASGLRNTGELFF. The CDR3 coding sequence is TGTGCTAGTGGCCTACGGAACACCGGGGAGCTGTTTTTT.